This T cell receptor (beta chain) was retrieved from a study of blood T cells in healthy people across ages (dated by TCRdb to between 2014 and 2016). About the investigation overall: In model experiments, roughly one uniquely barcoded TCR beta cDNA molecule per two T cells was captured by template switching. Using deep sequencing normalized with unique cDNA molecular identifiers, the study measured how TCR beta repertoire diversity changes with age. The donors were divided into four age groups: young (average approximately 17 years), middle-aged (about 41), aged (approximately 62) and long-lived (about 90). To avoid experimental bias, donors of different ages were spread randomly across the sequencing lanes. Two additional independent replicas of 1 million unique cDNA reads from the same blood draw were analyzed for two donors (one aged 18 to 30 and one aged 80 or older).

Results and caveats for the whole study, not just this receptor: Compared with the aged group, more naive CD4+ T cells, fewer expanded clones and increased TCR diversity were shown by the long-lived group, suggesting age selection. The CMV infection status of donors was not known, potentially confounding age-related changes in expanded clonotypes. Conclusive comparison of naive and antigen-experienced compartments was prevented by the profiling of bulk unsorted PBMCs. Estimates of total diversity based on one million sequenced T cells were regarded as lower bounds and as underestimates. As age increased, observed TCR beta diversity per million T cells dropped in a roughly linear way, and a significant reduction was already evident by age about 40. A strong correlation was found between observed TCR beta diversity and the percentage of naive T cells measured by flow cytometry.

Trimming takes 7 bases off V and 0 bases off J; junction bases not matched to a gene: 7. From its cysteine to its phenylalanine, the CDR3 spans 16 amino acids. The retained sequence is limited to the CDR3, 48 bases, with the frame set at the first base. CDR1 and CDR2 (SQVTM, ANQGSEA) derive from the germline V gene. This clonotype showed up just a few times. Its antigen is currently not known. There are no base qualities to consult, and no much larger clone falls within one base. Donors were approximately 42 systemically healthy Caucasian individuals from Russia aged roughly 6 to 90 years. Each donor gave ten milliliters of peripheral blood, collected into EDTA-treated Vacutainer tubes. Ficoll-Paque density-gradient centrifugation was used to isolate PBMCs, with at least 7 million per sample. Trizol reagent was used to extract total RNA from PBMCs, with at least 6 micrograms per sample. For every donor, an aliquot of PBMCs went through flow cytometry to measure the percentages of naive CD45RAhigh/CD27high T cells.

The library was obtained by 5' RACE. Sequenced using an Illumina HiSeq 2500. A second 7 to 11 cycle PCR used a sample-barcoded 5' primer and a J-beta primer mix. Each TCR beta cDNA molecule received a unique molecular identifier from a template-switch 5' adaptor carrying 12 random nucleotides. Each sample yielded at least 3 million CDR3-containing paired-end reads. First-strand cDNA synthesis was performed from all RNA using the Mint cDNA synthesis kit, with priming by a TRBC-specific oligonucleotide. All cDNA was treated with uracil-DNA glycosylase and then went through a first 18-cycle PCR with the universal primers M1SS and BC2_uni_R. In the source study's methods: For normalization, 1 million high-quality reads were randomly selected from each sample, with every read carrying a distinct molecular identifier. Reads with shared molecular identifiers were discarded instead of being binned into consensus sequences. CDR3 identification, clonotype clustering and error correction used MiTCR with a Q25 quality threshold and the strictest error-elimination algorithm. A nonparametric unseen species model with Euler transformation was used to estimate a lower bound on total TCR beta diversity. Through fastp at Q25 and MiXCR, TCRdb rebuilt clones from the public reads, retaining in-frame beta chains. Identical CDR3 protein sequences are pooled into one entry, listed with their most common genes and DNA. None of the V and J calls come from the authors' own analysis; TCRdb made them. Here the sample has about 1.1 million distinct CDR3 sequences; 35% to 40% occur a single time. Of the sample, around 13% falls within the top ten clones.

The chain joins TRBV29-1 to TRBJ2-3; 13 of the junction bases match TRBD2. The sequence came from a man aged 18 to 30 in good health. Sequenced sample: blood. The nucleotide sequence is TGCAGCGGTACCGGGACTAGCGGGATCAGCACAGATACGCAGTATTTT. Translated, this gives CSGTGTSGISTDTQYF.